This TCR beta chain was identified during a study of Ad26.COV2.S vaccination and SARS-CoV-2 variants. Study context: Ad26.COV2.S shots went into the muscle once or twice, 56 days apart.

Using immunoSEQ multiplex PCR, the repertoire was profiled, and TCRdb retains in-frame clones only, with some absent. The data contain roughly 410,000 clones, around 82% of them seen just once; the ten biggest clones take up around 7%. As to treatment: some 20 received Ad26.COV2.S at low or high dose, single or two shots; roughly 5 received placebo; per-sample allocation not given. Day 63 after the first vaccine or placebo injection was the time point for sampling. V lost 1 base and J lost 1; bases outside the gene matches: 5. The CDR3 sequence is 16 residues long. CDR1 and CDR2 from the germline V gene are SGHNT and YYREEE (reference sequence).

Sequences were derived from peripheral blood, sampled in a trial of Ad26.COV2.S vaccine versus placebo. The TCR was taken from a person between 18 and 60 years old who received the Ad26.COV2.S COVID-19 vaccine or a placebo. V usage is TRBV5-4 and J usage is TRBJ2-5, with TRBD2 identical over 9 bases. This CDR3 reads CASSLPSGETQETQYF. CDR3 in DNA: TGTGCCAGCAGCTTGCCTAGCGGGGAAACCCAAGAGACCCAGTACTTC.